Below, 18 T cell receptor beta chains from the same sample are listed, as sequenced in a study of blood T cell repertoires in COVID-19. The protocol was immunoSEQ multiplex PCR, while the TCRdb copy is restricted to in-frame clones and leaves out a portion. This sample has around 84,000 clones; 70% to 90% occur once, and the top ten carry roughly 4.4%. Sequencing was done on a sample of peripheral blood. These receptors were collected from a man in his fifties or sixties with active COVID-19.

The chain combines TRBV6-5 with TRBJ2-5; maybe TRBD1 (6 bases). The germline V gene encodes CDR1 MNHEY and CDR2 SVGAGI. V shed 4 bases and J shed 0 bases, with 15 bases lying between them. The CDR3 covers 16 residues. Written as DNA, the CDR3 is TGTGCCAGCAGTTGGGGGCCTTGGAGATACCAAGAGACCCAGTACTTC. It translates to CASSWGPWRYQETQYF.

This clone appeared once. The gene calls are TRBV7-9 and TRBJ2-1; 8 bases align to TRBD2. The V and J ends lost 4 bases and 5 bases, in that order; junction bases with no gene match: 4. The CDR3 is made up of 14 amino acids. Germline CDR1 SEHNR, CDR2 FQNEAQ (reference sequence). The CDR3 nucleotides read TGTGCCAGCAGCTCGGCGGGGGGAGACAATGAGCAGTTCTTC. It specifies CASSSAGGDNEQFF. The full variable domain, with the rest looked up from reference TRBV7-9 and TRBJ2-1, is DTGVSQNPRHKITKRGQNVTFRCDPISEHNRLYWYRQTLGQGPEFLTYFQNEAQLEKSRLLSDRFSAERPKGSFSTLEIQRTEQGDSAMYLCASSSAGGDNEQFFGPGTRLTVL.

The V gene is TRBV3-1 (or the pseudogene TRBV3-2), the J gene TRBJ1-1; 7 nucleotides line up with TRBD1. This CDR3 is 18 amino acids long. Germline V gene lookup returns CDR1 LGHDT and CDR2 YNNKEL (reference sequence). With 3 bases clipped from V and 1 base from J, the junction kept 14 bases outside the gene matches. CDR3 DNA: TGTGCCAGCAGCCACGGGGGCTGGGGGACAGTCTCGAACACTGAAGCTTTCTTT. This sequence encodes CASSHGGWGTVSNTEAFF.

In this sample, this clone turned up a few times. The chain employs TRBV6-2 or TRBV6-3 and TRBJ2-5; perhaps TRBD2 as D (6 bases). The CDR3 has 16 residues. V was clipped by 6 bases and J by 1 base, with 18 bases between them. CDR1 MNHEY and CDR2 SVGEGT come from the germline V gene. The CDR3: CASSPNGGSGQETQYF. The DNA of the CDR3 is TGTGCCAGCAGCCCCAACGGGGGTAGCGGCCAAGAGACCCAGTACTTC.

J is TRBJ2-2 and V is TRBV12-5; 7 nucleotides agree with TRBD1. CDR3 length: 16 amino acids. Germline V CDR1 and CDR2: LGHNT, FRNRAP. The V segment lost 2 bases and the J segment 4 bases; nucleotides outside the gene matches: 7. In DNA, the CDR3 is TGTGCTAGTGGTTTGTGGCTGGGACAGAGCACCGGGGAGCTGTTTTTT. Protein: CASGLWLGQSTGELFF. Using reference TRBV12-5 and TRBJ2-2 for the parts outside the CDR3, the full variable domain is DARVTQTPRHKVTEMGQEVTMRCQPILGHNTVFWYRQTMMQGLELLAYFRNRAPLDDSGMPKDRFSAEMPDATLATLKIQPSEPRDSAVYFCASGLWLGQSTGELFFGEGSRLTVL.

The V gene is TRBV6-2 or TRBV6-3, the J gene TRBJ1-1; D might be TRBD1 (5 bases). Germline CDR1 MNHEY, CDR2 SVGEGT. V gave up 1 base and J gave up 10 bases, with 7 bases separating them. This CDR3 region has 11 residues. Written as DNA, the CDR3 is TGTGCCAGCAGTTACTTGGGGCTAGCTTTCTTT. Its protein product is CASSYLGLAFF.

This rearrangement joins TRBV5-1 to TRBJ2-1; a possible D gene is TRBD1 (6 bases). The CDR3 is 15 residues long. CDR1 and CDR2 from the germline V gene are SGHRS and YFSETQ. Trimming removed 0 bases at V and 10 bases at J, with 17 bases between. The DNA of the CDR3 is TGCGCCAGCAGCTTGGAACAGGGAATACGATGGGAGCAGTTCTTC. This codes for CASSLEQGIRWEQFF.

The CDR3: CASSHQRGPGDIQYF. DNA of the CDR3: TGTGCCAGCAGCCACCAACGGGGACCAGGGGACATTCAGTACTTC. The chain combines TRBV3-1 (or the pseudogene TRBV3-2) with TRBJ2-4, with a tentative D call TRBD1 (6 bases). Germline CDR1 reads LGHDT; CDR2 reads YNNKEL (reference sequence). The CDR3 spans 15 residues. Deletions cut 3 bases from V and 8 bases from J, with 17 bases between.

This clone was seen once. The chain combines TRBV10-3 with TRBJ1-4; weak D call: TRBD1 (5 bases). Germline CDR1 ENHRY, CDR2 SYGVKD. With 0 bases removed from V and 9 bases from J, the gap between germline ends came to 14 bases. The CDR3 totals 15 residues. In DNA, the CDR3 is TGTGCCATCAGTGAGTCGCAGGGTGGTAACAAAAAACTGTTTTTT. This gives the protein CAISESQGGNKKLFF.

This clone was counted a single time. The chain combines TRBV24-1 with TRBJ2-2; TRBD2 might be the D (7 bases). Deletions cut 3 bases from V and 0 bases from J, with 19 bases between. CDR1 and CDR2 (germline): KGHDR, SFDVKD. The CDR3 totals 19 residues. CDR3 nucleotides: TGTGCCACCAGTGATCTACAGCCGGGGGGCACAGCGAACACCGGGGAGCTGTTTTTT. Encoded protein: CATSDLQPGGTANTGELFF.

This chain links TRBV9 with TRBJ1-1, with TRBD1 as a possible D gene (5 bases). Trimming took off 0 bases at V and 2 bases at J, with 11 bases between the two ends. This CDR3 contains 15 residues. Germline V lookup: CDR1 SGDLS, CDR2 YYNGEE. Here the CDR3 reads CASSVGPDKNTEAFF. In DNA form, the CDR3 reads TGTGCCAGCAGCGTAGGTCCGGACAAAAACACTGAAGCTTTCTTT.

The chain recombines TRBV21-1 with TRBJ2-4; no DNA check was done on the table's D call, TRBD1. TRBV21-1 counts as a pseudogene. The CDR3 extends over 16 amino acids. CDR3 sequence reads: CASSSRDRGTKNIQYF. In nucleotides, the CDR3 is TGTGCCAGCAGCTCCCGGGACAGGGGAACCAAAAACATTCAGTACTTC.

The V and J genes are TRBV7-8 and TRBJ1-2; possibly TRBD1 for D (5 bases). The CDR3 is 16 residues long. Germline CDR1 reads SGHVS; CDR2 reads FQNEAQ. V lost 5 bases, J lost 8 bases, and 24 bases lay in between. This chain's CDR3 is CASSANGATTRGGYTF. The CDR3 DNA sequence: TGTGCCAGCAGCGCCAATGGGGCAACCACCCGCGGAGGCTACACCTTC.

This chain uses TRBV5-1 with TRBJ1-4, with D unclear. V lost 3 bases and J lost 7, with 16 bases in between. CDR3 length: 15 amino acids. Germline lookup yields CDR1 SGHRS and CDR2 YFSETQ. As DNA, the CDR3 is TGCGCCAGCAGCTCTCGGGGTGGGTTTAGTGAAAAACTGTTTTTT. Its translation is CASSSRGGFSEKLFF.

The chain is built from TRBV7-6 and TRBJ2-3, with 7 bases aligning to TRBD1. Trimming removed 5 bases from V and 4 bases from J; junction bases left unmatched: 3. CDR1 is SGHVS, CDR2 FNYEAQ, per germline. CDR3 length: 13 amino acids. The CDR3 nucleotides read TGTGCCAGCAGCCCCCAGGGGGCAGATACGCAGTATTTT. Residues: CASSPQGADTQYF.

The sample holds one count of this clone. The V and J genes are TRBV18 and TRBJ2-5; 8 positions match TRBD1. This CDR3 has 14 residues. With V trimmed by 4 bases and J by 4 bases, 5 bases remained unmatched. Germline CDR1 reads KGHSH; CDR2 reads LQKENI. The DNA of the CDR3 is TGTGCCAGCTCACATTCCAGGGGGCCAGAGACCCAGTACTTC. Its translation is CASSHSRGPETQYF.

This sequence joins TRBV5-1 and TRBJ1-1; D uncertain. CDR3 length: 15 amino acids. Germline values: CDR1 SGHRS, CDR2 YFSETQ. With 0 bases removed from V and 2 bases from J, the gap between germline ends came to 11 bases. The CDR3 DNA follows: TGCGCCAGCAGCTTGGAAGGCGGCATTAACACTGAAGCTTTCTTT. Translation gives CASSLEGGINTEAFF.

The CDR3 region has the DNA TGCGCCAGCAGTATTGACAGGGTAAAAGGCTACACCTTC. It yields the protein CASSIDRVKGYTF. The J gene is TRBJ1-2, the V gene TRBV10-2; 7 positions match TRBD1. There are 13 residues in the CDR3. Trimming cost V 5 bases and J 8 bases; bases outside gene matches: 8. CDR1 and CDR2 (germline): WSHSY, SAAADI.